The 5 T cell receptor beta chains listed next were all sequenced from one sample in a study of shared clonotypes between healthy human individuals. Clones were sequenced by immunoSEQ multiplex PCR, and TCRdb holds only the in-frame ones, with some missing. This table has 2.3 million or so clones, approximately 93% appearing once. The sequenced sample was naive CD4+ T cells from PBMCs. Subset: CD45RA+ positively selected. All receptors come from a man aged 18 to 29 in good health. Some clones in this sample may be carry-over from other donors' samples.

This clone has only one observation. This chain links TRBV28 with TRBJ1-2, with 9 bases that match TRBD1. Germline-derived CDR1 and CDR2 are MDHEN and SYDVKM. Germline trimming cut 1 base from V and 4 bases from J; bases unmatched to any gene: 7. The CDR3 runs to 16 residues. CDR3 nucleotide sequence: TGTGCCAGCAGTTTATTAACAGGGGGCGCGAGCTATGGCTACACCTTC. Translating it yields CASSLLTGGASYGYTF.

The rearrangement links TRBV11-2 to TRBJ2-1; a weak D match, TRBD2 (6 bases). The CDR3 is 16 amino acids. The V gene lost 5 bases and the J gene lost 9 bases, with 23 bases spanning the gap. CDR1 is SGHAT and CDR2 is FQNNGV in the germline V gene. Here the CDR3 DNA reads TGTGCCAGCAGCGCGCCCTACAACCGGGAGAGGGGTGAGCAGTTCTTC. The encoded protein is CASSAPYNRERGEQFF.

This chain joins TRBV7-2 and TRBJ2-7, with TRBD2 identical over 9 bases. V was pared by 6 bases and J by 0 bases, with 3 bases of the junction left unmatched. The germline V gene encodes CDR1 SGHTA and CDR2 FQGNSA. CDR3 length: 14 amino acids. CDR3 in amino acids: CASRRSGSSYEQYF. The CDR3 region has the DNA TGTGCCAGCAGGCGTAGCGGGAGCTCCTACGAGCAGTACTTC.

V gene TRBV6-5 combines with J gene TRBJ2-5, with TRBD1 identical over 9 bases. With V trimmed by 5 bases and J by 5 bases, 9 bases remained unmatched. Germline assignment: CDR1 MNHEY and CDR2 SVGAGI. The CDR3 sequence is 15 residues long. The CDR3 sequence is CASSTGQGRGETQYF. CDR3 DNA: TGTGCCAGCAGTACCGGACAGGGGCGGGGGGAGACCCAGTACTTC.

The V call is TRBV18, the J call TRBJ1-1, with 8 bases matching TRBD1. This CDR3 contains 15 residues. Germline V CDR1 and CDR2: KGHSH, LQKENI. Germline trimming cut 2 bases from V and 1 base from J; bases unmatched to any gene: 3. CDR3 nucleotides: TGTGCCAGCTCACCATATGGGACAGGGAACACTGAAGCTTTCTTT. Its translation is CASSPYGTGNTEAFF.